This is a list of T cell receptor beta chains from one sample in a study of cytomegalovirus exposure and HLA in healthy donors. Some clones are missing from TCRdb's copy, which holds only in-frame ones; the method was immunoSEQ multiplex PCR. The table shows about 89,000 clones, with approximately 77% occurring only once. The sequencing input was PBMCs. These receptors were taken from a man younger than 45 in good health and CMV-seronegative. The CDR3 runs from the conserved cysteine through the conserved F or W. D genes are given only for firm matches. Clone size is stated in some rows and not others, as once, few, many or a class when expanded.

clone size: few; D gene: NA; J gene: TRBJ1-2; V gene: TRBV30; CDR3 DNA: TGTGCCTGGAGTCCGGACACACTGCGTGGCTACACCTTC; CDR3 protein: CAWSPDTLRGYTF
clone size: NA; D gene: NA; J gene: TRBJ2-7; V gene: TRBV5-1; CDR3 DNA: TGCGCCAGCAGGTGGGACACGGCATACGAGCAGTACTTC; CDR3 protein: CASRWDTAYEQYF
clone size: NA; D gene: NA; J gene: TRBJ2-5; V gene: TRBV27; CDR3 DNA: TGTGCCAGCGCTCTGGCTCACCAAGAGACCCAGTACTTC; CDR3 protein: CASALAHQETQYF
clone size: NA; D gene: TRBD2; J gene: TRBJ2-7; V gene: TRBV5-4; CDR3 DNA: TGTGCCAGCAGCTTGATGACTAGCGGAACCTACGAGCAGTACTTC; CDR3 protein: CASSLMTSGTYEQYF
clone size: NA; D gene: TRBD2; J gene: TRBJ2-5; V gene: TRBV5-4; CDR3 DNA: TGTGCCAGCAGCGTCGGGGGGACCGTCCCTCGGGAGCAGTACTTC; CDR3 protein: CASSVGGTVPREQYF
clone size: NA; D gene: NA; J gene: TRBJ2-3; V gene: TRBV5-1; CDR3 DNA: TGCGCCAGCAGCCCGGGACGTAGGGGGTTGTCAGATACGCAGTATTTT; CDR3 protein: CASSPGRRGLSDTQYF
clone size: once; D gene: TRBD1; J gene: TRBJ1-2; V gene: TRBV14; CDR3 DNA: TGTGCCAGCAGCTACGGGACAGCCTATGGCTACACCTTC; CDR3 protein: CASSYGTAYGYTF
clone size: NA; D gene: TRBD1; J gene: TRBJ1-3; V gene: TRBV4-2; CDR3 DNA: TGTGCCAGCAGCCAGAAAACCGGGACAGGGGGAAACACCATATATTTT; CDR3 protein: CASSQKTGTGGNTIYF
clone size: NA; D gene: NA; J gene: TRBJ1-2; V gene: TRBV9; CDR3 DNA: TGTGCCAGCAGCCCCTTTGACAGAGTAGCTAACTATGGCTACACCTTC; CDR3 protein: CASSPFDRVANYGYTF
clone size: NA; D gene: NA; J gene: TRBJ1-2; V gene: TRBV6-5; CDR3 DNA: TGTGCCAGCAGACAGGGCAGTGGCTACACCTTC; CDR3 protein: CASRQGSGYTF
clone size: NA; D gene: TRBD1; J gene: TRBJ2-7; V gene: TRBV27; CDR3 DNA: TGTGCCAGCAGTTTATCGAACTCCGGGACAGGGCAGTACTTC; CDR3 protein: CASSLSNSGTGQYF
clone size: NA; D gene: NA; J gene: TRBJ2-3; V gene: TRBV5-8; CDR3 DNA: TGTGCCAGCAGCTTGGGGCCAGGGAGCACAGATACGCAGTATTTT; CDR3 protein: CASSLGPGSTDTQYF
clone size: many; D gene: TRBD1; J gene: TRBJ1-2; V gene: TRBV4-1; CDR3 DNA: TGCGCCAGCAGCCGAGACAGGGAACGAACCTTC; CDR3 protein: CASSRDRERTF
clone size: few; D gene: NA; J gene: TRBJ1-1; V gene: TRBV18; CDR3 DNA: TGTGCCAGCTCACCGCCAGTGAACACTGAAGCTTTCTTT; CDR3 protein: CASSPPVNTEAFF
clone size: NA; D gene: TRBD1; J gene: TRBJ2-7; V gene: TRBV6-5; CDR3 DNA: TGTGCCAGCAGTTCTGACAGGGGGGCCGAGCAGTACTTC; CDR3 protein: CASSSDRGAEQYF
clone size: NA; D gene: NA; J gene: TRBJ2-7; V gene: TRBV11-2; CDR3 DNA: TGTGCCAGCAGCAGGGGCCACGAGCAGTACTTC; CDR3 protein: CASSRGHEQYF
clone size: NA; D gene: NA; J gene: TRBJ2-7; V gene: TRBV7-2; CDR3 DNA: TGTGCCAGCAGCTTCCCCACTTACGAGCAGTACTTC; CDR3 protein: CASSFPTYEQYF